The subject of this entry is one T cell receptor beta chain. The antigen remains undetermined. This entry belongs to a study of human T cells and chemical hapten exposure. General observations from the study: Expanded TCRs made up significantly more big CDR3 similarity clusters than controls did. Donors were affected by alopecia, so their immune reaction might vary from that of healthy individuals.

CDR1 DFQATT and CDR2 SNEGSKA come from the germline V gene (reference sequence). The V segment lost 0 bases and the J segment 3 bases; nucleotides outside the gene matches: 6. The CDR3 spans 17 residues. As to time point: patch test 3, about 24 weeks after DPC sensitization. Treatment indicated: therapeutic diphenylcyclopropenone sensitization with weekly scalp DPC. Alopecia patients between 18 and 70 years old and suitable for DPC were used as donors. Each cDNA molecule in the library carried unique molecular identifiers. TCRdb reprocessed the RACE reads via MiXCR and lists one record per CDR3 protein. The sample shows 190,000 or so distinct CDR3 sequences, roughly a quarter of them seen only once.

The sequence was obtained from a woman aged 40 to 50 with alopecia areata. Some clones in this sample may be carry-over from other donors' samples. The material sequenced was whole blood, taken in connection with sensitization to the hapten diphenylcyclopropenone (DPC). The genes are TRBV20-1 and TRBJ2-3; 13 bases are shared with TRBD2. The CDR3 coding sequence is TGCAGTGCTAGAGATAGGACTAGCGGGAGTGTGACAGATACGCAGTATTTT. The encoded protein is CSARDRTSGSVTDTQYF.